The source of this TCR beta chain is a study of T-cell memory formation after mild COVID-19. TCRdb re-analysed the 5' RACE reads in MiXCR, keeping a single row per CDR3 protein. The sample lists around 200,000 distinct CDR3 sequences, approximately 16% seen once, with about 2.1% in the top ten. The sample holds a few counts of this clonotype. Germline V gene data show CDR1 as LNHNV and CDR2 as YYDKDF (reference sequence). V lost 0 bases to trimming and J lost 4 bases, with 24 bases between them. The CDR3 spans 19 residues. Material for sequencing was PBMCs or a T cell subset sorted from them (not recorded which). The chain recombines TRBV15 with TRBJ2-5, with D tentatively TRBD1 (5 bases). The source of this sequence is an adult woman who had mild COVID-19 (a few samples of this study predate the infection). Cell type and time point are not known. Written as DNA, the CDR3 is TGTGCCACCAGCAGAGATAAGGGCTCCTGGGATACAGGATCAGAGACCCAGTACTTC. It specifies CATSRDKGSWDTGSETQYF.